The 30 T cell receptor beta chains in this list originate from one sample, sequenced in a study of shared clonotypes between healthy human individuals. TCRdb keeps only in-frame clones here, not all; method: immunoSEQ multiplex PCR. The sample has about 2.4 million clones, 80% to 95% seen once. Sequences were obtained from naive CD4+ T cells from PBMCs. Subset: CD45RA+ positively selected. The receptors were gathered from a man aged 18-30 years in good health. Some clones in this sample may be carry-over from other donors' samples.

In regard to this clone: Within the sample, other DNA sequences also encode this same CDR3. This chain links TRBV9 with TRBJ2-6; TRBD1 or TRBD2 may be the D gene (6 bases each). CDR3 size: 15 residues. Germline assignment: CDR1 SGDLS and CDR2 YYNGEE. V lost 0 bases and J lost 4, with 8 bases in between. The CDR3 nucleotides are TGTGCCAGCAGCGTAGCGGGGGCCGGGGCCAACGTCCTGACTTTC. This sequence encodes CASSVAGAGANVLTF.

V usage is TRBV5-4 and J usage is TRBJ2-7; 7 bases are a match to TRBD1. The trim removed 4 bases at V and 3 bases at J, leaving 10 bases unmatched. The CDR3 runs 15 residues. CDR1 and CDR2 (germline): SGHNT, YYREEE (reference sequence). This chain's CDR3 is CASSPQTGSFYEQYF. The CDR3 DNA reads TGTGCCAGCAGCCCCCAGACAGGGAGTTTCTACGAGCAGTACTTC.

This chain connects TRBV18 to TRBJ1-5; D gene ambiguous. Looked up from germline, CDR1 is KGHSH and CDR2 is LQKENI. The CDR3 length is 14 residues. Trimming shortened V by 2 bases and J by 5 bases, and 10 bases separated the two germline ends. In DNA, the CDR3 is TGTGCCAGCTCACCATCGGTAGACTATCAGCCCCAGCATTTT. Translated: CASSPSVDYQPQHF. Filled out from reference TRBV18 and TRBJ1-5, the complete variable domain reads NAGVMQNPRHLVRRRGQEARLRCSPMKGHSHVYWYRQLPEEGLKFMVYLQKENIIDESGMPKERFSAEFPKEGPSILRIQQVVRGDSAAYFCASSPSVDYQPQHFGDGTRLSIL.

Concerning this clone itself: At the DNA level, this CDR3 is encoded by other sequences in the same sample as well. The chain joins TRBV18 to TRBJ2-5; D uncertain. The CDR3 spans 13 residues. The V gene lost 3 bases and the J gene lost 2 bases, with 7 bases spanning the gap. CDR1 KGHSH and CDR2 LQKENI come from the germline V gene. In nucleotides, the CDR3 is TGTGCCAGCTCACCCGGATTTCAAGAGACCCAGTACTTC. It encodes CASSPGFQETQYF.

Here the CDR3 DNA reads TGCGCCAGCAGCCAAACCCCCAGGGGTAATGAGCAGTTCTTC. Residues: CASSQTPRGNEQFF. This sequence joins TRBV4-1 and TRBJ2-1; TRBD1 is a possible D gene (6 bases). Germline assignment: CDR1 MGHRA and CDR2 YSYEKL. The ends were cut back, 2 bases at V and 7 bases at J, with 12 bases in the middle. This CDR3 has 14 amino acids.

This sequence joins TRBV4-1 and TRBJ2-7, with 7 nucleotides matching TRBD1. CDR1 and CDR2 (germline): MGHRA, YSYEKL. Trimming took 1 base from V and 4 from J; bases not matched to a gene: 7. The CDR3 contains 15 residues. Here the CDR3 reads CASSQAARQGYEQYF. The CDR3 DNA is TGCGCCAGCAGCCAAGCCGCCCGACAGGGTTACGAGCAGTACTTC.

Details on this clone: It may be a read error: a sequence one base away is much more abundant. Other DNA sequences of this sample code for an identical CDR3. The chain recombines TRBV5-1 with TRBJ1-1, with TRBD1 as a possible D gene (5 bases). V lost 3 bases and J 0 bases, leaving 6 bases between the germline ends. The CDR3 is made up of 13 amino acids. Germline-derived CDR1 and CDR2 are SGHRS and YFSETQ. This chain's CDR3 is CASSWGVNTEAFF. The CDR3 DNA reads TGCGCCAGCAGCTGGGGGGTGAACACTGAAGCTTTCTTT.

This clone was seen a single time. The chain uses TRBV5-4 and TRBJ1-2; the match to TRBD1 covers 8 bases. J was trimmed by 4 bases and V by 4 bases; bases with no gene match: 6. Germline CDR1 SGHNT, CDR2 YYREEE (reference sequence). The CDR3 has 14 residues. Here the CDR3 DNA reads TGTGCCAGCAGCGTCGACAGGGGAGGCTATGGCTACACCTTC. Residues: CASSVDRGGYGYTF.

The genes are TRBV12-1 and TRBJ2-2. TRBV12-1 is listed as a pseudogene. The CDR3 is 12 amino acids. The CDR3 loop is CAVQKLHGELFF. The CDR3 bases are TGTGCCGTCCAGAAACTCCACGGGGAGCTGTTTTTT.

This chain joins TRBV6-5 and TRBJ1-5; D gene ambiguous. The V end was cut by 4 bases, the J end by 7 bases, with 11 bases between. Germline assignment: CDR1 MNHEY and CDR2 SVGAGI. The CDR3 runs to 13 residues. The CDR3 region is CASSSGFLQPQHF. CDR3 sequence (DNA): TGTGCCAGCAGTTCGGGGTTTTTGCAGCCCCAGCATTTT.

This clone was observed a single time. V usage is TRBV4-1 and J usage is TRBJ2-4, with D possibly being TRBD2 (5 bases). This CDR3 has 18 residues. Germline loops: CDR1 MGHRA, CDR2 YSYEKL. The V end was cut by 0 bases, the J end by 0 bases, with 15 bases between. CDR3 loop: CASSQDGAGILAKNIQYF. CDR3 DNA: TGCGCCAGCAGCCAAGATGGTGCCGGGATCCTAGCCAAAAACATTCAGTACTTC.

The chain links TRBV29-1 to TRBJ2-1, with 9 bases matching TRBD1. Germline V gives CDR1 SQVTM, CDR2 ANQGSEA. The length of the CDR3 is 15 residues. V shed 4 bases and J 1 base; nucleotides not matched to a gene: 5. CDR3 residues: CSVVKDRGSYNEQFF. The CDR3, as DNA: TGCAGCGTTGTAAAGGACAGGGGTTCCTACAATGAGCAGTTCTTC.

The CDR3 here is CASSRYYEQYF. The CDR3, as DNA: TGTGCCAGCAGCCGATACTACGAGCAGTACTTC. V is TRBV5-6 and J is TRBJ2-7; D not certain. V gave up 4 bases and J gave up 3 bases, with 5 bases separating them. CDR1 SGHDT and CDR2 YYEEEE come from the germline V gene. This CDR3 comprises 11 residues. Using reference TRBV5-6 and TRBJ2-7 for the parts outside the CDR3, the full variable domain is DAGVTQSPTHLIKTRGQQVTLRCSPKSGHDTVSWYQQALGQGPQFIFQYYEEEERQRGNFPDRFSGHQFPNYSSELNVNALLLGDSALYLCASSRYYEQYFGPGTRLTVT.

The rearrangement uses TRBV2 and TRBJ2-3; the D gene could be TRBD1 or TRBD2 (5 bases each). V gave up 6 bases and J gave up 0 bases, with 13 bases separating them. Germline CDR1 reads SNHLY; CDR2 reads FYNNEI. The CDR3 contains 15 residues. As DNA, the CDR3 is TGTGCCAGCAGGGGGGTCCAGGTTAGCACAGATACGCAGTATTTT. It encodes CASRGVQVSTDTQYF.

This chain uses TRBV18 with TRBJ2-1; D unresolved. The CDR3 spans 13 residues. CDR1 KGHSH and CDR2 LQKENI come from the germline V gene. The germline V and J ends were trimmed by 2 bases and 9 bases, with 11 bases remaining between them. The CDR3 coding sequence is TGTGCCAGCTCACCATTGATAGACGCTGAGCAGTTCTTC. Its translation is CASSPLIDAEQFF.

J is TRBJ2-1 and V is TRBV9; 10 bases map to TRBD2. Trimming took 4 bases from V and 8 from J; bases not matched to a gene: 9. Germline values: CDR1 SGDLS, CDR2 YYNGEE. CDR3 length: 15 residues. Written as DNA, the CDR3 is TGTGCCAGCAGCATCAGACTAGCGGGTGGGGATGAGCAGTTCTTC. Amino acid sequence: CASSIRLAGGDEQFF.

The J gene is TRBJ2-5, the V gene TRBV27, with 8 nucleotides matching TRBD1. Germline V gene lookup returns CDR1 MNHEY and CDR2 SMNVEV (reference sequence). Germline trimming cut 6 bases from V and 4 bases from J; bases unmatched to any gene: 7. The CDR3 has 14 residues. The CDR3 region has the DNA TGTGCCAGCAGGACTCGCAGGGGGCGAGAGACCCAGTACTTC. Protein: CASRTRRGRETQYF.

J is TRBJ2-7 and V is TRBV28, with D tentatively TRBD1 (6 bases). The germline V and J ends were trimmed by 7 bases and 2 bases, with 12 bases remaining between them. Germline V gene lookup returns CDR1 MDHEN and CDR2 SYDVKM. The CDR3 runs to 13 residues. CDR3 protein: CASTRQVTYEQYF. CDR3 nucleotides: TGTGCCAGCACTCGACAGGTCACCTACGAGCAGTACTTC. The full variable domain, in which reference TRBV28 and TRBJ2-7 provide the parts outside the CDR3, is DVKVTQSSRYLVKRTGEKVFLECVQDMDHENMFWYRQDPGLGLRLIYFSYDVKMKEKGDIPEGYSVSREKKERFSLILESASTNQTSMYLCASTRQVTYEQYFGPGTRLTVT.

The chain employs TRBV18 and TRBJ2-1; no clear D. Germline V gives CDR1 KGHSH, CDR2 LQKENI. This CDR3 spans 15 amino acids. The ends were cut back, 4 bases at V and 3 bases at J, with 13 bases in the middle. The CDR3 spells CASSLQGQLYNEQFF. The CDR3 region has the DNA TGTGCCAGCTCACTACAAGGGCAGCTCTACAATGAGCAGTTCTTC.

This clone was found once. The V call is TRBV7-6, the J call TRBJ2-1; D could derive from TRBD1 or TRBD2 (5 bases each). The CDR3 is 13 residues long. The V gene lost 1 base and the J gene lost 15 bases, with 16 bases spanning the gap. The germline V gene has CDR1 SGHVS and CDR2 FNYEAQ. The CDR3 DNA sequence: TGTGCCAGCAGCTTAGGATCGATCGAGGGGATGTTCTTC. Its protein is CASSLGSIEGMFF.

The chain's CDR3 is CASSLLASGGDEQYF. In DNA, the CDR3 is TGTGCCAGCAGTTTACTGGCTAGCGGGGGAGACGAGCAGTACTTC. The chain uses TRBV28 and TRBJ2-7; 10 bases agree with TRBD2. The CDR3 is 15 amino acids. V dropped 2 bases and J dropped 5; count of bases not matched to a gene: 6. The germline V gene encodes CDR1 MDHEN and CDR2 SYDVKM.

V and J are TRBV7-8 and TRBJ1-5, with a weak D call TRBD1 (5 bases). V was cut by 2 bases and J by 2 bases, with 7 bases left in between. This CDR3 contains 14 residues. Looked up from germline, CDR1 is SGHVS and CDR2 is FQNEAQ. The CDR3 loop reads CASSLWGGNQPQHF. CDR3 nucleotide sequence: TGTGCCAGCAGCTTATGGGGGGGCAATCAGCCCCAGCATTTT.

The chain is built from TRBV5-1 and TRBJ2-2, with D possibly TRBD2 on 5 matching bases. The CDR3 has 16 amino acids. Deletions cut 7 bases from V and 1 base from J, with 17 bases between. The germline CDR1 and CDR2 sequences are SGHRS and YFSETQ. CDR3 bases: TGCGCCAGCTCCCCGGTGGACGGGAAGAACACCGGGGAGCTGTTTTTT. This gives the protein CASSPVDGKNTGELFF.

The CDR3 spells CASSSAGSSYNEQFF. CDR3 nucleotide sequence: TGTGCCAGCAGCTCAGCAGGGAGCTCCTACAATGAGCAGTTCTTC. The V gene is TRBV9, the J gene TRBJ2-1; D assignment may be TRBD1 or TRBD2 (5 bases each). CDR3 length: 15 residues. Deletions cut 4 bases from V and 0 bases from J, with 11 bases between. Germline CDR1 reads SGDLS; CDR2 reads YYNGEE. Looking up the rest from reference TRBV9 and TRBJ2-1 gives the full variable domain: DSGVTQTPKHLITATGQRVTLRCSPRSGDLSVYWYQQSLDQGLQFLIQYYNGEERAKGNILERFSAQQFPDLHSELNLSSLELGDSALYFCASSSAGSSYNEQFFGPGTRLTVL.

V and J are TRBV19 and TRBJ2-3; no reliable D call. In germline, CDR1 is LNHDA, CDR2 SQIVND (reference sequence). This CDR3 contains 12 residues. Deletions cut 5 bases from V and 0 bases from J, with 3 bases between. CDR3 in DNA: TGTGCCAGTAGTGTTAGCACAGATACGCAGTATTTT. It translates to CASSVSTDTQYF.

The rearrangement uses TRBV18 and TRBJ1-1, with 7 bases matching TRBD1. The germline V gene has CDR1 KGHSH and CDR2 LQKENI. This CDR3 contains 15 residues. Germline trimming cut 0 bases from V and 3 bases from J; bases unmatched to any gene: 4. The CDR3 here is CASSPPTGLYTEAFF. CDR3 coding DNA: TGTGCCAGCTCACCACCGACAGGGCTATACACTGAAGCTTTCTTT.

The chain employs TRBV6-6 and TRBJ1-1, with D perhaps TRBD1 (5 bases). Germline V gene lookup returns CDR1 MNHNY and CDR2 SVGAGI (reference sequence). The V gene lost 5 bases and the J gene lost 3 bases, with 13 bases spanning the gap. This CDR3 has 14 residues. CDR3 sequence: CASSRDSLYTEAFF. The DNA of the CDR3 is TGTGCCAGCAGTCGTGACAGCCTGTACACTGAAGCTTTCTTT.

In regard to this clone: In the same sample, other DNA sequences code for this CDR3. This chain uses TRBV5-1 with TRBJ2-5, with D perhaps TRBD1 or TRBD2 (5 bases each). Trimming took off 0 bases at V and 5 bases at J, with 11 bases between the two ends. CDR3 size: 14 residues. Germline V gives CDR1 SGHRS, CDR2 YFSETQ. CDR3 sequence reads: CASSLDPGRETQYF. CDR3 in DNA: TGCGCCAGCAGCTTGGATCCGGGACGGGAGACCCAGTACTTC.

The genes are TRBV27 and TRBJ2-7; 12 positions agree with TRBD1. The CDR3 spans 15 residues. The J segment lost 6 bases and the V segment lost 5 bases, leaving 8 bases of the junction unmatched. Germline CDR1 and CDR2: MNHEY and SMNVEV (reference sequence). The CDR3 is CASSAARDRGPEQYF. The CDR3 coding sequence is TGTGCCAGCAGTGCAGCCCGGGACAGGGGGCCCGAGCAGTACTTC.

This chain uses TRBV7-9 with TRBJ2-2; 8 nucleotides align to TRBD2. V shed 5 bases, J shed 7 bases, and the junction held 18 bases outside the gene matches. Germline values: CDR1 SEHNR, CDR2 FQNEAQ (reference sequence). This CDR3 is 18 amino acids long. The CDR3 loop reads CASSARTSRRPKGGELFF. CDR3 sequence (DNA): TGTGCCAGCAGCGCAAGGACTAGCCGCCGACCGAAGGGCGGGGAGCTGTTTTTT. Full variable domain (missing parts from reference TRBV7-9 and TRBJ2-2): DTGVSQNPRHKITKRGQNVTFRCDPISEHNRLYWYRQTLGQGPEFLTYFQNEAQLEKSRLLSDRFSAERPKGSFSTLEIQRTEQGDSAMYLCASSARTSRRPKGGELFFGEGSRLTVL.